What follows are 9 T cell receptor beta chains derived from one specimen sequenced in a study of blood T cell repertoires in COVID-19 (dated by TCRdb to the early 2020s). Libraries were built with the immunoSEQ multiplex PCR assay. Here the immuneACCESS table is served through TCRdb, limited to in-frame sequences with V and J called. Missing clones are a known gap in these copies; in checked studies unresolved V genes cover under half, and the rest lacks a known reason. For this sample the table gives roughly 520,000 clones, of which 85% to 90% were detected only once. Of the sample, 1.5% to 2% is held by the ten largest clones. Sequencing input: PBMCs or T cells enriched from blood (not recorded which). The receptors were sampled from a woman aged 40 to 49 who had recovered from COVID-19.

The rearrangement links TRBV6-2 or TRBV6-3 to TRBJ2-2; 8 bases fit TRBD2. This CDR3 has 16 amino acids. Germline-derived CDR1 and CDR2 are MNHEY and SVGEGT. V trimming: 0 bases; J trimming: 4 bases; junction bases outside the gene matches: 4. CDR3 region: CASSYSGGRLTGELFF. CDR3 nucleotides: TGTGCCAGCAGTTACTCAGGCGGGAGGCTCACCGGGGAGCTGTTTTTT.

The gene calls are TRBV29-1 and TRBJ2-1; TRBD1 agrees at 10 bases. The CDR3 has 16 residues. Germline V lookup: CDR1 SQVTM, CDR2 ANQGSEA. J lost 7 bases, V lost 7 bases, and 16 bases had no gene match. CDR3 nucleotides: TGCAGCGCTACGACAGGGGGCGGTACCTTCGGGAATGAGCAGTTCTTC. Its translation: CSATTGGGTFGNEQFF.

V and J are TRBV20-1 and TRBJ2-3, with TRBD2 matching over 7 bases. The CDR3 totals 14 residues. CDR1 and CDR2 (germline): DFQATT, SNEGSKA (reference sequence). V was clipped by 3 bases and J by 3 bases; unmatched bases: 6. CDR3 sequence: CSASPSGNTDTQYF. The CDR3 DNA sequence: TGCAGTGCTAGTCCCAGCGGGAATACAGATACGCAGTATTTT.

This sequence joins TRBV7-2 and TRBJ2-1; 10 bases align to TRBD2. The V gene end was trimmed by 5 bases and the J gene end by 2 bases; junction bases not matched to a gene: 6. Germline V CDR1 and CDR2: SGHTA, FQGNSA. The CDR3 length is 16 residues. This CDR3 is CASSPLTSGPYNEQFF. The CDR3 nucleotides read TGTGCCAGCAGCCCGCTGACTAGCGGGCCCTACAATGAGCAGTTCTTC.

This clone appeared many times. The rearrangement links TRBV19 to TRBJ2-1; D call uncertain. V shed 5 bases and J shed 0 bases, with 17 bases lying between them. The length of the CDR3 is 17 residues. Germline V lookup: CDR1 LNHDA, CDR2 SQIVND (reference sequence). The CDR3: CASSSPTSGSSYNEQFF. The CDR3 DNA reads as TGTGCCAGTAGTTCACCGACGTCAGGTAGCTCCTACAATGAGCAGTTCTTC.

The chain carries TRBV28 and TRBJ2-7; 10 bases match TRBD1. There are 16 residues in the CDR3. CDR1 is MDHEN and CDR2 is SYDVKM in the germline V gene. Germline trimming cut 1 base from V and 3 bases from J; bases unmatched to any gene: 6. The chain's CDR3 is CASSLSTGGKFYEQYF. CDR3 coding DNA: TGTGCCAGCAGTTTATCGACAGGGGGCAAATTCTACGAGCAGTACTTC.

The chain uses TRBV19 and TRBJ1-3, with D perhaps TRBD1 (6 bases). The germline V gene encodes CDR1 LNHDA and CDR2 SQIVND (reference sequence). This CDR3 contains 15 residues. Trimming took 3 bases from V and 6 from J, leaving 15 bases between them. The DNA of the CDR3 is TGTGCCAGTAGTATTCGATCAGGGGAGACAAACACCATATATTTT. It yields the protein CASSIRSGETNTIYF.

This clone was counted a few times. This chain uses TRBV27 with TRBJ1-2; a weak D match, TRBD1 (6 bases). From germline, CDR1 is MNHEY and CDR2 SMNVEV (reference sequence). Trimming left V 2 bases short and J 8 bases short, with 12 bases between. The CDR3 has 13 amino acids. CDR3 residues: CASSLRGGRGYTF. For the CDR3, the DNA is TGTGCCAGCAGTTTAAGGGGGGGGAGGGGCTACACCTTC.

The genes are TRBV11-2 and TRBJ2-1, with unresolved D. The CDR3 totals 11 residues. The germline gives CDR1 SGHAT, CDR2 FQNNGV. The V end was cut by 5 bases, the J end by 5 bases, with 4 bases between. The CDR3 coding sequence is TGTGCCAGCAGCCCCGACAATGAGCAGTTCTTC. It translates to CASSPDNEQFF. Based on the CDR3 plus reference TRBV11-2 and TRBJ2-1, the full variable domain is EAGVAQSPRYKIIEKRQSVAFWCNPISGHATLYWYQQILGQGPKLLIQFQNNGVVDDSQLPKDRFSAERLKGVDSTLKIQPAKLEDSAVYLCASSPDNEQFFGPGTRLTVL.